This TCR beta chain came from a study of blood T cell repertoires in COVID-19 (TCRdb year 2020). Study-wide context: Samples covering the acute and convalescent phases of COVID-19 were provided by collaborators in the United States, Italy and Spain. The prospective study material was composed of cDNA or gDNA derived from T cells, B-cell-depleted T cells, or PBMCs. Subjects who had been exposed to COVID-19, were actively infected with it, or had recovered from it provided the deeply sampled blood TCRbeta repertoires that made up the dataset. The repertoires were released in a freely available public database intended as a resource for research on the immune response to SARS-CoV-2. Samples came from the ongoing ImmuneRACE study (first 160 participants) plus 1,254 subjects from 6 global collaborators. The sample metadata nearly always contained a de-identified subject ID, COVID-19 status, age in years and sex. HLA class I and class II types, where available, came from metadata supplied by the sample provider rather than from assay-based typing.

Participants in the prospective study were enrolled through a virtual design, were aged roughly 18 to 100 years, and lived in approximately 24 United States geographic areas. To assign participants to cohorts, the prospective study relied on clinical history that participants themselves reported in a screening survey and a study questionnaire. In the prospective study, mobile phlebotomists collected whole blood, serum and a nasopharyngeal or oropharyngeal swab from each participant. Participants in the prospective study had the option to provide additional blood draws and questionnaires over a roughly 2-month period. Blood samples from the prospective study were shipped frozen or at room temperature prior to DNA extraction. Here V drops 1 base and J drops 6 bases, and the junction holds 8 bases not matched to any gene. Per the germline V gene, SGHRS is the CDR1 and YFSETQ is the CDR2. Inclusive of the bounding cysteine and phenylalanine, the CDR3 is 15 residues long. Only the CDR3 DNA stays, 45 bases, in frame from base 1.

As for this clone: The antigen it binds to is not known. Nothing much larger sits one base from this clone, and base qualities are not available.

TCRbeta CDR3 regions were amplified from genomic DNA using the immunoSEQ Assay, a bias-controlled multiplex PCR. The study's own analysis went as follows. The number of nucleated cells in each sample was estimated by amplification of reference gene primers within the assay. Sequence reads were collapsed and filtered to measure the absolute abundance of every unique TCRbeta CDR3 rearrangement. For each sample, productive Simpson clonality was calculated by taking the square root of Simpson's diversity index across productive rearrangements. Drawn from immuneACCESS, this table holds only the in-frame rearrangements with V and J called that TCRdb kept. Clones are partly lost; checked studies trace under half to an unresolved V gene and leave the rest unexplained. Clonal size and the V and J genes are those of that table, whereas D and trimming came from the DNA. For this sample the table gives over 350,000 clones, of which 70% to 90% were detected only once. Around 1.8% of the sample belongs to the ten largest clones.

What the work shows at the level of the full study, not this receptor alone: The amount of clinical and demographic metadata varied by source and participant and was provided uncurated.

The chain joins TRBV5-1 to TRBJ2-5, and TRBD2 aligns with 8 junction nucleotides. The sequencing input was PBMCs or T cells enriched from blood (not recorded which). The source of this sequence is a woman younger than 30 with acute COVID-19. The bases read TGCGCCAGCAGCTTGACGGGAGGGGGGACGAAGACCCAGTACTTC. It is translated as CASSLTGGGTKTQYF.